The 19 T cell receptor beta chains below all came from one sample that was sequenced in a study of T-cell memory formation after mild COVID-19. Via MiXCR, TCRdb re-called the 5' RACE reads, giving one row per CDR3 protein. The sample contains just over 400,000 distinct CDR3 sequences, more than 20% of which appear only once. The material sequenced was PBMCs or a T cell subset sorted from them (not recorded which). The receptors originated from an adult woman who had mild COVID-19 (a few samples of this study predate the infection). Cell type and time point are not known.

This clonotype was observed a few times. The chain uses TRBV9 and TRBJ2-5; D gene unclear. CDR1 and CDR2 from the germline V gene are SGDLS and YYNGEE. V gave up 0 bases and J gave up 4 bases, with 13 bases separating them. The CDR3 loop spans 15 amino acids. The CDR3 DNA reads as TGTGCCAGCAGCGTAGCCTACCGGTCTGGAGAGACCCAGTACTTC. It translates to CASSVAYRSGETQYF.

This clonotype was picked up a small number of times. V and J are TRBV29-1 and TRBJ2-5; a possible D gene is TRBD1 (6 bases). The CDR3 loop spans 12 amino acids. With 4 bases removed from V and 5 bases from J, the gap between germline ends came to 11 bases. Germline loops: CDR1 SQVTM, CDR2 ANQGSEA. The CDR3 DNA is TGCAGCGTTGGGTCAGGGGTGGAGACCCAGTACTTC. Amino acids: CSVGSGVETQYF.

The CDR3 DNA reads TGTGCCAGCAGCGAGACGGGACAGCTAAACTATGGCTACACCTTC. Amino acid sequence: CASSETGQLNYGYTF. The chain recombines TRBV9 with TRBJ1-2; 7 nucleotides align to TRBD1. The CDR3 sequence is 15 residues long. Per germline, CDR1 SGDLS and CDR2 YYNGEE. V gave up 3 bases and J gave up 2 bases; unmatched junction bases: 7.

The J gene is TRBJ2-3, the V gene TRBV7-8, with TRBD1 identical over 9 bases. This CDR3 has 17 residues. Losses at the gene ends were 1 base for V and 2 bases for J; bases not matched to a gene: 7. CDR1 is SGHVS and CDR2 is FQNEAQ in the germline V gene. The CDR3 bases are TGTGCCAGCAGCTTAGGAGGCGGGACAGGGCCCACAGATACGCAGTATTTT. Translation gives CASSLGGGTGPTDTQYF.

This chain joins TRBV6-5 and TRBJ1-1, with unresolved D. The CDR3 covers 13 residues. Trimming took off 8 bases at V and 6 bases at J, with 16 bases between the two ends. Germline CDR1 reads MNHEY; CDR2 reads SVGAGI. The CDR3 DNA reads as TGTGCCAGCCGCCCCCAGAAAAGGGCTGAAGCTTTCTTT. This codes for CASRPQKRAEAFF.

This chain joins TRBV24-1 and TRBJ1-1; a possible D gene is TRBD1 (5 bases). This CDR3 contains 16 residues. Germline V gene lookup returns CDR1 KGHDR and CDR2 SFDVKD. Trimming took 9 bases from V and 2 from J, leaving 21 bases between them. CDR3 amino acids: CATGVGGGYGNTEAFF. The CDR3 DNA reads TGTGCCACCGGAGTGGGGGGTGGATATGGCAACACTGAAGCTTTCTTT.

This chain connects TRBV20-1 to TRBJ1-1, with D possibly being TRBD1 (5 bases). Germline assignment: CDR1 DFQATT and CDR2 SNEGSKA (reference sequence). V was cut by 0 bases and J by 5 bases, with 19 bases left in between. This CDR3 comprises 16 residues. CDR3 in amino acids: CSARDTRQSRGTEAFF. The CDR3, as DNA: TGCAGTGCTAGAGATACCCGACAGTCCCGAGGGACTGAAGCTTTCTTT.

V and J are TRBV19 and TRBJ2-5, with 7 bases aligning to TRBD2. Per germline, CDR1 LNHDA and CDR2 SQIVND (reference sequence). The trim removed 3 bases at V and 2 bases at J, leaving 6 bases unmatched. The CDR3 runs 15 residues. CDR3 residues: CASSIHARGQETQYF. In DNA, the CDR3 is TGTGCCAGTAGTATTCATGCGCGGGGGCAAGAGACCCAGTACTTC.

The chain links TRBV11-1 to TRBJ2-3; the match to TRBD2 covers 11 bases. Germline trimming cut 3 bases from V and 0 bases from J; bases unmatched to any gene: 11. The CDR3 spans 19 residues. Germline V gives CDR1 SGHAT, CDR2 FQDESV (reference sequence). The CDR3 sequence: CASSFTPTSGTSSTDTQYF. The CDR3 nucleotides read TGTGCCAGCAGCTTTACTCCGACTAGCGGGACCTCTAGCACAGATACGCAGTATTTT.

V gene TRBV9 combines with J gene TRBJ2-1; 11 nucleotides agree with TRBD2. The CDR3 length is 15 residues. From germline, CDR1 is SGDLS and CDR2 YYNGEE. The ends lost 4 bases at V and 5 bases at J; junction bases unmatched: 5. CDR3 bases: TGTGCCAGCAGCTTTAGCGGGAGGGCGAACAATGAGCAGTTCTTC. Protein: CASSFSGRANNEQFF.

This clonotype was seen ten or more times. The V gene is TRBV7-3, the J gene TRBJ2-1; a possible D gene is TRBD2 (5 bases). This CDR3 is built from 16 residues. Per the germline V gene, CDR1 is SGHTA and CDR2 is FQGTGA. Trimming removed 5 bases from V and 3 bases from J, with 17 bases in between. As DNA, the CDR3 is TGTGCCAGCAGCGCCGTAAGGACTGGAATCTACAATGAGCAGTTCTTC. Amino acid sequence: CASSAVRTGIYNEQFF. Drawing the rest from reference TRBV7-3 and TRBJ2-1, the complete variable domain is GAGVSQTPSNKVTEKGKYVELRCDPISGHTALYWYRQSLGQGPEFLIYFQGTGAADDSGLPNDRFFAVRPEGSVSTLKIQRTERGDSAVYLCASSAVRTGIYNEQFFGPGTRLTVL.

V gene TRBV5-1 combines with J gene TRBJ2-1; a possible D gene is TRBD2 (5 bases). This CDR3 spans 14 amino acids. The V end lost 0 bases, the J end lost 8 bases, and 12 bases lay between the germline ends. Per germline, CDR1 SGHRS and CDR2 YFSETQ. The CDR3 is CASSLVAGSDEQFF. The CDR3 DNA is TGCGCCAGCAGCTTGGTAGCTGGGAGTGATGAGCAGTTCTTC.

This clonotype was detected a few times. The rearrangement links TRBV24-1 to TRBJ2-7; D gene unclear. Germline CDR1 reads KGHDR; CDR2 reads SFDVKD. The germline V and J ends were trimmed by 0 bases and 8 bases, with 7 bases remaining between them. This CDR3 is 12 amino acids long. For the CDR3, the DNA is TGTGCCACCAGTGATTTGACTACGAAGCAGTACTTC. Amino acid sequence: CATSDLTTKQYF.

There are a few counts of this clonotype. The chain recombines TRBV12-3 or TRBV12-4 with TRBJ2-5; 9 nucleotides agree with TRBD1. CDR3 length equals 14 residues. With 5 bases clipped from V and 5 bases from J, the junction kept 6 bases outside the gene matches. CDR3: CASSTGGKTETQYF. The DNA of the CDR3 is TGTGCCAGCAGTACAGGGGGCAAGACGGAGACCCAGTACTTC.

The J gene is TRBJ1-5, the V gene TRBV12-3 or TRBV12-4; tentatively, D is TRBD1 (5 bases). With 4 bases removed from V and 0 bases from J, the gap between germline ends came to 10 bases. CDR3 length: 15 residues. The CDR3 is CASSWGTFSNQPQHF. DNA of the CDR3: TGTGCCAGCAGTTGGGGGACCTTTAGCAATCAGCCCCAGCATTTT.

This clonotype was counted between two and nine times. CDR3 protein: CSVEGLGPSKAGQQYF. DNA of the CDR3: TGCAGCGTTGAAGGCCTTGGGCCGTCCAAGGCTGGGCAGCAGTACTTC. This sequence joins TRBV29-1 and TRBJ2-7; no clear D gene. V dropped 1 base and J dropped 8 bases, with 24 bases sitting between them. This CDR3 region has 16 residues. The germline CDR1 and CDR2 sequences are SQVTM and ANQGSEA.

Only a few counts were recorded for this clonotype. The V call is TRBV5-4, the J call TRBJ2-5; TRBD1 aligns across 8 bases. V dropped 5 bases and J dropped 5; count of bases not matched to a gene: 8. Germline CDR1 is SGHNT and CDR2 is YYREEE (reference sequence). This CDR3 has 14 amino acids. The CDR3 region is CASSHRGVGETQYF. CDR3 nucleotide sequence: TGTGCCAGCAGTCACAGGGGGGTCGGGGAGACCCAGTACTTC.

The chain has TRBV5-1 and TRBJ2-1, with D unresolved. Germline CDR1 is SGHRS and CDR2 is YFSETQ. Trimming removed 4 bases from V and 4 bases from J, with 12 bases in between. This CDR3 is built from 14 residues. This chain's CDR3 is CASSVVNLYNEQFF. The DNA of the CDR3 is TGCGCCAGCAGCGTAGTCAATCTATACAATGAGCAGTTCTTC.

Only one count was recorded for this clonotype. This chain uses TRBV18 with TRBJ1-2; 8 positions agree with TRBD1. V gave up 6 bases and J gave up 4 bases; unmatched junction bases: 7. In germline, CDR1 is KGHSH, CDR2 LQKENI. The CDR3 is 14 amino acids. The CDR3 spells CASSGGTGGYGYTF. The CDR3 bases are TGTGCCAGCTCCGGAGGGACAGGTGGCTATGGCTACACCTTC.